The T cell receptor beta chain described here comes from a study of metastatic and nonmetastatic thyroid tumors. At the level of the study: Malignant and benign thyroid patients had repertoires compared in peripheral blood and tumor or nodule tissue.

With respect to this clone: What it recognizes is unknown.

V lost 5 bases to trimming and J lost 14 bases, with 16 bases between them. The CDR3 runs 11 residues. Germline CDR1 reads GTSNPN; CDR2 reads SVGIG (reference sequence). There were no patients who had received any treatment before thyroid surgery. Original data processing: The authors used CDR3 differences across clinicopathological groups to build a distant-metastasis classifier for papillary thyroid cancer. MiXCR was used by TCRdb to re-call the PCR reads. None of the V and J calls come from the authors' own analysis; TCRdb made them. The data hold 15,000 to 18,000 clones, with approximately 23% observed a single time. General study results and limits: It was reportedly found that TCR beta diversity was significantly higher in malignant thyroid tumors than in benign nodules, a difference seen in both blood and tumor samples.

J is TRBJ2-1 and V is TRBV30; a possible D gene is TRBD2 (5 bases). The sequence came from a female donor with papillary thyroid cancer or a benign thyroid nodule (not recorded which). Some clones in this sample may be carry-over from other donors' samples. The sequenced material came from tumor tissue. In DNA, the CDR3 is TGTGCCTGGGTAAGGACGAGGAGGAAGTTCTTC. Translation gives CAWVRTRRKFF. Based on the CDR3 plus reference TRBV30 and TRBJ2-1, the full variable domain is SQTIHQWPATLVQPVGSPLSLECTVEGTSNPNLYWYRQAAGRGLQLLFYSVGIGQISSEVPQNLSASRPQDRQFILSSKKLLLSDSGFYLCAWVRTRRKFFGPGTRLTVL.